What follows are 30 T cell receptor beta chains derived from one specimen sequenced in a study of human CD8 memory T cell subsets (dated by TCRdb to 2018 to 2021). TCRdb records NextSeq 550 as the sequencer. A Human TCR Profiling Kit was used to prepare UMI-labeled 5' RACE TCRbeta libraries. TCRdb reprocessed the reads, so every CDR3 protein sequence counts as one entry and DNA is not shown. This sample's records show fewer than 6,000 distinct CDR3 sequences. The biggest ten clones account for roughly 17% of the sample. Early differentiated memory cells that were CCR7+ PD-1+ TIGIT+ and had dysfunctional, exhausted-like traits were classified as progenitor exhausted-like memory CD8+ T cells (TPEX). The sequenced sample was CD8+ T cells from PBMCs. The receptor set was obtained from a human donor in good health.

The chain combines TRBV6-5 with TRBJ2-1; TCRdb's D gene call, TRBD2, goes unchecked for lack of DNA. This CDR3 has 14 residues. Per germline, CDR1 MNHEY and CDR2 SVGAGI. The CDR3 loop reads CATAPGLSHNEQFF.

The rearrangement links TRBV7-8 to TRBJ1-5. CDR3 length: 14 amino acids. Germline CDR1 reads SGHVS; CDR2 reads FQNEAQ. This CDR3 reads CASSLVGGDQPQHF.

This chain connects TRBV29-1 to TRBJ1-2; TCRdb reports TRBD1, a call that lacks DNA to check it against. The CDR3 has 15 amino acids. Germline V gene sequence: CDR1 SQVTM, CDR2 ANQGSEA. CDR3 sequence: CSVPEPGQGNYGYTF.

The chain is built from TRBV28 and TRBJ1-1; TCRdb indicates TRBD1, and absent DNA this call remains unverified. Germline CDR1 reads MDHEN; CDR2 reads SYDVKM. The CDR3 loop spans 14 amino acids. The CDR3: CASQSAQQNTEAFF.

The CDR3 sequence: CASSFLLAGGYTQYF. The chain combines TRBV12-3 or TRBV12-4 with TRBJ2-3; with no DNA, the TCRdb D assignment of TRBD2 cannot be verified. The CDR3 consists of 15 residues.

The chain carries TRBV11-2 and TRBJ2-3; without DNA, the TCRdb call of TRBD1 cannot be checked. The CDR3 has 16 amino acids. Germline V gives CDR1 SGHAT, CDR2 FQNNGV. This CDR3 is CASSLGGGTKTDTQYF.

J is TRBJ1-5 and V is TRBV19; the D call from TCRdb, TRBD1, cannot be confirmed without DNA. CDR1 LNHDA and CDR2 SQIVND come from the germline V gene (reference sequence). The CDR3 loop spans 17 amino acids. This CDR3 reads CASSAGQGGWSNQPQHF.

The chain uses TRBV7-9 and TRBJ2-3; TCRdb picks TRBD1, but there is no DNA to check that call. CDR1 and CDR2 from the germline V gene are SEHNR and FQNEAQ (reference sequence). The CDR3 extends over 15 amino acids. CDR3 sequence reads: CASSLSGHPADTQYF.

This chain links TRBV9 with TRBJ2-3. There are 12 residues in the CDR3. Germline assignment: CDR1 SGDLS and CDR2 YYNGEE. The CDR3 protein is CASSVGRDTQYF.

The V call is TRBV4-1, the J call TRBJ1-5; TCRdb indicates TRBD1, and absent DNA this call remains unverified. Germline values: CDR1 MGHRA, CDR2 YSYEKL. The CDR3 runs 15 residues. This chain's CDR3 is CASSQGDTAIRPQHF.

This chain connects TRBV9 to TRBJ2-2; TCRdb reports TRBD2, a call that lacks DNA to check it against. CDR1 and CDR2 from the germline V gene are SGDLS and YYNGEE. The CDR3 extends over 17 amino acids. The chain's CDR3 is CASSPRAGAGNTGELFF.

The V gene is TRBV27, the J gene TRBJ2-2; TCRdb calls TRBD1, which cannot be checked without DNA. Germline values: CDR1 MNHEY, CDR2 SMNVEV (reference sequence). The CDR3 length is 14 residues. CDR3 sequence: CAIRRDKNTGELFF.

V and J are TRBV20-1 and TRBJ1-5; TCRdb designates TRBD1, a call that cannot be tested without DNA. The CDR3 runs to 16 residues. Germline-derived CDR1 and CDR2 are DFQATT and SNEGSKA (reference sequence). This chain's CDR3 is CSARDTPGYSNQPQHF.

This chain uses TRBV27 with TRBJ1-5; the TRBD1 assignment by TCRdb is unverifiable without DNA. Germline V gives CDR1 MNHEY, CDR2 SMNVEV (reference sequence). This CDR3 has 17 residues. CDR3 loop: CASSFWTGGALSQPQHF.

The chain couples TRBV6-2 or TRBV6-3 to TRBJ2-2; TCRdb's D gene call, TRBD2, goes unchecked for lack of DNA. CDR3 length: 15 residues. Germline assignment: CDR1 MNHEY and CDR2 SVGEGT. The CDR3 sequence is CASGRRNTDTGELFF.

The genes are TRBV2 and TRBJ2-2; the D call of TRBD2 rests on TCRdb alone, since no DNA is present to check it. The CDR3 runs 19 residues. Germline CDR1 is SNHLY and CDR2 is FYNNEI. The CDR3 here is CASSARLAGAYSNTGELFF.

CDR3 sequence reads: CSARDPDRVGYEQYF. The rearrangement joins TRBV20-1 to TRBJ2-7; the D call of TRBD1 rests on TCRdb alone, since no DNA is present to check it. Germline CDR1 reads DFQATT; CDR2 reads SNEGSKA (reference sequence). This CDR3 is built from 15 residues.

The gene calls are TRBV7-9 and TRBJ2-4. This CDR3 has 13 residues. Germline V gene data show CDR1 as SEHNR and CDR2 as FQNEAQ (reference sequence). This CDR3 reads CASSLGLGYIQYF.

CDR3 sequence: CASSSLTGDYGYTF. This rearrangement joins TRBV5-5 to TRBJ1-2; TCRdb's D gene call, TRBD1, goes unchecked for lack of DNA. This CDR3 has 14 residues. In germline, CDR1 is SGHKS, CDR2 YYEKEE (reference sequence).

This rearrangement joins TRBV7-8 to TRBJ1-2. The CDR3 is made up of 15 amino acids. Germline V CDR1 and CDR2: SGHVS, FQNEAQ. This CDR3 is CASSLASGRHYGYTF.

V usage is TRBV27 and J usage is TRBJ2-1. The CDR3 loop spans 15 amino acids. The V gene's germline CDR1 is MNHEY and CDR2 SMNVEV (reference sequence). Here the CDR3 reads CASSLSQSSYNEQFF.

The gene calls are TRBV20-1 and TRBJ2-5; without DNA, the TCRdb call of TRBD2 cannot be checked. Germline V CDR1 and CDR2: DFQATT, SNEGSKA (reference sequence). The CDR3 extends over 13 amino acids. The CDR3 spells CSARGEGQETQYF.

The chain employs TRBV3-1 and TRBJ1-2. The germline V gene has CDR1 LGHDT and CDR2 YNNKEL (reference sequence). The CDR3 runs 13 residues. The chain's CDR3 is CASSQDSNYGYTF.

The chain joins TRBV12-3 or TRBV12-4 to TRBJ1-2; with no DNA, the TCRdb D assignment of TRBD1 cannot be verified. The CDR3 is 14 residues long. CDR3 residues: CASSLGGQLYGYTF.

The chain uses TRBV29-1 and TRBJ2-2; TCRdb lists TRBD2, though no DNA is available to test this call. The CDR3 is made up of 13 amino acids. Germline-derived CDR1 and CDR2 are SQVTM and ANQGSEA. The CDR3: CSASDGLEGELFF.

The chain employs TRBV20-1 and TRBJ2-7; TCRdb selects TRBD2, and the lack of DNA leaves this call unchecked. Germline V gene lookup returns CDR1 DFQATT and CDR2 SNEGSKA (reference sequence). There are 14 residues in the CDR3. CDR3 in amino acids: CSAFRLAGGHEQYF.

This clonotype registers medium-sized (0.01 to 0.1%) by frequency. This sequence joins TRBV20-1 and TRBJ1-3. Germline CDR1 DFQATT, CDR2 SNEGSKA (reference sequence). The CDR3 covers 12 residues. The CDR3 here is CSAPPSQNTMYF.

The chain recombines TRBV30 with TRBJ1-5. The germline V gene has CDR1 GTSNPN and CDR2 SVGIG (reference sequence). The CDR3 totals 15 residues. The CDR3: CAWSVGVDSNQPQHF.

The chain employs TRBV27 and TRBJ2-7; TCRdb's assignment of TRBD1 cannot be checked, as there is no DNA. CDR1 is MNHEY and CDR2 is SMNVEV in the germline V gene (reference sequence). The CDR3 is 12 residues long. CDR3 residues: CASRSGWNEQYF.

V and J are TRBV20-1 and TRBJ2-7; lacking DNA, the TRBD1 call made by TCRdb goes unchecked. This CDR3 has 17 amino acids. CDR1 DFQATT and CDR2 SNEGSKA come from the germline V gene (reference sequence). The CDR3 is CSARGGSGQRSSYEQYF.